This note documents a single TCR beta chain sequence. Its cognate antigen is unknown. Primers included in the PCR were 60 Vbeta and 13 Jbeta primers. Data came from immunoSEQ multiplex PCR; TCRdb stores just in-frame clones and leaves some out. The profile shows 120,000 or so clones, 80% of them singletons. Looked up from germline, CDR1 is LNHDA and CDR2 is SQIVND (reference sequence). This CDR3 spans 15 amino acids. Trimming cost V 6 bases and J 2 bases; bases outside gene matches: 5. This sample was included in a study of cytomegalovirus exposure and HLA in healthy donors. Study-wide results and limits: Excluded were some V segments that proved indistinguishable, including TRBV6-2 and TRBV6-3.

This clonotype originated in a female donor in good health and CMV-seropositive. Sequencing used PBMCs. This chain links TRBV19 with TRBJ1-5, with TRBD1 matching 9 bases. The CDR3 nucleotides read TGTGCCAGTAGACAACGGACAGGGGGCAATCAGCCCCAGCATTTT. It specifies CASRQRTGGNQPQHF.